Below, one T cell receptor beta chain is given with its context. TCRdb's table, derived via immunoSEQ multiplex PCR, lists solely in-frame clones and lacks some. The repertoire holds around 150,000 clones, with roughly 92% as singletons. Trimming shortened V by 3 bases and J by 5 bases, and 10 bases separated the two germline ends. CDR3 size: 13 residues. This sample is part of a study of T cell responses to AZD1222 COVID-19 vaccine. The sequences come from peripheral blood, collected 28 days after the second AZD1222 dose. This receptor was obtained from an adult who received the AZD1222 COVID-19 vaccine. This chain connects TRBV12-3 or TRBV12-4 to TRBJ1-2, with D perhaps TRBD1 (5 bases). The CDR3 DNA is TGTGCCAGCAGTTTGTCAGGGTGGTATGGCTACACCTTC. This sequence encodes CASSLSGWYGYTF.